The entry below gives a single T cell receptor beta chain sequence along with its context. The data belong to a study of blood T cell repertoires in COVID-19. Study in general: The study drew acute and convalescent COVID-19 samples from the United States, Italy and Spain. The analysed material was cDNA or gDNA that came from T cells, B-cell-depleted T cells, or PBMCs.

How the authors handled the data: Researchers report that nucleated cell counts were estimated from reference gene primer amplification. TCRdb keeps only in-frame clones here, not all; method: immunoSEQ multiplex PCR. V, J and clone size derive from that table, while D and trimming were established from the DNA sequence. The sample consists of 100,000 or so clones, 70% to 90% of them appearing once. Sequencing was carried out using peripheral blood. This receptor was taken from a human donor in a cohort sampled during active COVID-19.

As DNA, the CDR3 is TGTGCCAGCAGATCATGGACTAGCGGGAAACAAGAGACCCAGTACTTC. Translation: CASRSWTSGKQETQYF. The rearrangement uses TRBV6-6 and TRBJ2-5, with TRBD2 identical over 12 bases. This CDR3 has 16 residues. Germline loops: CDR1 MNHNY, CDR2 SVGAGI (reference sequence). V shed 6 bases, J shed 2 bases, and the junction held 7 bases outside the gene matches.